Each of the 31 T cell receptor beta chains below was sequenced from the same sample in a study of OX40 agonist ivuxolimab in advanced cancers. Assay: immunoSEQ multiplex PCR; the TCRdb copy retains only in-frame clones and omits some. The table shows about 46,000 clones, with 88% occurring only once. Specimen: CD4+ or CD8+ T cells sorted from blood, collected in a trial of the OX40 agonist ivuxolimab. The receptors come from an adult with an advanced solid tumor such as melanoma, head and neck, liver or kidney cancer.

This chain links TRBV7-9 with TRBJ2-3; D tentatively reads TRBD1 or TRBD2 (6 bases each). This CDR3 has 16 residues. The ends were cut back, 9 bases at V and 1 base at J, with 20 bases in the middle. CDR1 SEHNR and CDR2 FQNEAQ come from the germline V gene (reference sequence). This CDR3 is CASSRAGGQRTDTQYF. Here the CDR3 DNA reads TGTGCCAGTTCCCGGGCCGGGGGACAACGCACAGATACGCAGTATTTT.

In its sample, this clone was seen a few times. The chain employs TRBV7-9 and TRBJ2-7; the D is unclear. This CDR3 has 14 residues. V dropped 3 bases and J dropped 0 bases, with 9 bases sitting between them. Germline loops: CDR1 SEHNR, CDR2 FQNEAQ (reference sequence). The CDR3 region is CASSFGEFSYEQYF. Here the CDR3 DNA reads TGTGCCAGCAGCTTTGGGGAATTCTCCTACGAGCAGTACTTC. Full variable domain (missing parts from reference TRBV7-9 and TRBJ2-7): DTGVSQNPRHKITKRGQNVTFRCDPISEHNRLYWYRQTLGQGPEFLTYFQNEAQLEKSRLLSDRFSAERPKGSFSTLEIQRTEQGDSAMYLCASSFGEFSYEQYFGPGTRLTVT.

This sequence joins TRBV4-1 and TRBJ1-1; 9 nucleotides line up with TRBD1. The V gene's germline CDR1 is MGHRA and CDR2 YSYEKL. The CDR3 is 14 amino acids. With V trimmed by 2 bases and J by 5 bases, 3 bases remained unmatched. The CDR3 reads CASSQTGGWTEAFF. DNA for the CDR3: TGCGCCAGCAGCCAAACAGGGGGCTGGACTGAAGCTTTCTTT.

The chain uses TRBV19 and TRBJ2-3; D call uncertain. CDR3 length equals 14 residues. With 5 bases removed from V and 8 bases from J, the gap between germline ends came to 17 bases. Germline-derived CDR1 and CDR2 are LNHDA and SQIVND (reference sequence). CDR3 in DNA: TGTGCCAGTAGTGACCGGGCCGGTGTGGGTACGCAGTATTTT. Its protein is CASSDRAGVGTQYF.

The table lists this clone with a count of one. This sequence joins TRBV10-2 and TRBJ2-5; D is perhaps TRBD1 or TRBD2 (5 bases each). Germline lookup yields CDR1 WSHSY and CDR2 SAAADI. V shed 7 bases and J shed 3 bases, with 6 bases lying between them. The CDR3 extends over 11 amino acids. CDR3 in amino acids: CASMGEETQYF. CDR3 DNA sequence: TGCGCCAGCATGGGGGAAGAGACCCAGTACTTC.

The chain employs TRBV29-1 and TRBJ1-2; 11 nucleotides match TRBD1. Germline V gene lookup returns CDR1 SQVTM and CDR2 ANQGSEA. The ends lost 6 bases at V and 2 bases at J; junction bases unmatched: 8. The CDR3 spans 15 residues. Here the CDR3 DNA reads TGCAGCGTAGATCGGGACAGGGGGAGGAACTATGGCTACACCTTC. Translated, it gives CSVDRDRGRNYGYTF.

The chain is built from TRBV6-1 and TRBJ2-7; 8 bases fit TRBD1. Per germline, CDR1 MNHNS and CDR2 SASEGT. With 1 base clipped from V and 3 bases from J, the junction kept 2 bases outside the gene matches. The CDR3 contains 14 residues. CDR3 nucleotides: TGTGCCAGCAGTGAAGGGACAGGGATCTACGAGCAGTACTTC. It yields the protein CASSEGTGIYEQYF.

The chain uses TRBV5-6 and TRBJ2-5; 7 bases line up with TRBD1. The CDR3 is 15 residues long. V was clipped by 5 bases and J by 4 bases; unmatched bases: 11. CDR1 SGHDT and CDR2 YYEEEE come from the germline V gene. CDR3 coding DNA: TGTGCCAGCAGGATTTTACAGGGGACCGTAGAGACCCAGTACTTC. It yields the protein CASRILQGTVETQYF. The variable domain in full, completed from reference TRBV5-6 and TRBJ2-5, reads DAGVTQSPTHLIKTRGQQVTLRCSPKSGHDTVSWYQQALGQGPQFIFQYYEEEERQRGNFPDRFSGHQFPNYSSELNVNALLLGDSALYLCASRILQGTVETQYFGPGTRLLVL.

The DNA for the CDR3 is TGTGCCAGCAGCCACAGGGCCGGGGAGCTGTTTTTT. This gives the protein CASSHRAGELFF. The J gene is TRBJ2-2, the V gene TRBV7-3, with a tentative D call TRBD1 (6 bases). Germline CDR1 is SGHTA and CDR2 is FQGTGA. The CDR3 is 12 amino acids. Trimming left V 5 bases short and J 6 bases short, with 7 bases between.

This sequence joins TRBV6-6 and TRBJ2-7; D ambiguous. The CDR3 is 13 amino acids. Trimming left V 2 bases short and J 5 bases short, with 10 bases between. Germline CDR1 reads MNHNY; CDR2 reads SVGAGI (reference sequence). The chain's CDR3 is CASSYPKHDEQYF. CDR3 DNA sequence: TGTGCCAGCAGTTACCCCAAACACGACGAGCAGTACTTC.

The chain uses TRBV25-1 and TRBJ2-7; D may be TRBD1 or TRBD2 (8 bases each). Deletions cut 6 bases from V and 4 bases from J, with 25 bases between. The V gene's germline CDR1 is MGHDK and CDR2 SYGVNS. The CDR3 length is 17 residues. This chain's CDR3 is CASSGQGRGGLKYEQYF. The CDR3 DNA follows: TGTGCCAGCAGCGGACAGGGTCGGGGGGGTCTTAAGTACGAGCAGTACTTC.

The gene calls are TRBV30 and TRBJ2-1; tentatively, D is TRBD2 (5 bases). Germline CDR1 GTSNPN, CDR2 SVGIG (reference sequence). The CDR3 extends over 14 amino acids. V was trimmed by 5 bases and J by 2 bases, leaving 13 bases between them. CDR3 amino acids: CAWAHTGTYNEQFF. The CDR3 coding sequence is TGTGCCTGGGCCCACACGGGAACCTACAATGAGCAGTTCTTC.

J is TRBJ2-2 and V is TRBV5-6; TRBD1 is a possible D gene (5 bases). V shed 5 bases and J shed 5 bases, with 7 bases lying between them. The CDR3 sequence is 12 residues long. Looked up from germline, CDR1 is SGHDT and CDR2 is YYEEEE. The CDR3 sequence is CASRRGTGELFF. The CDR3, as DNA: TGTGCCAGCAGAAGGGGAACCGGGGAGCTGTTTTTT.

This chain joins TRBV10-3 and TRBJ2-7, with unresolved D. This CDR3 has 14 amino acids. V was clipped by 7 bases and J by 2 bases, with 15 bases between them. Germline V lookup: CDR1 ENHRY, CDR2 SYGVKD. The CDR3 protein is CAINAGPGPYEQYF. The DNA for the CDR3 is TGTGCCATCAACGCTGGGCCGGGCCCCTACGAGCAGTACTTC.

The chain recombines TRBV11-2 with TRBJ2-1; TRBD2 matches at 11 bases. CDR1 SGHAT and CDR2 FQNNGV come from the germline V gene. J gave up 6 bases and V 1 base, and 11 bases lay outside the gene matches. The CDR3 sequence is 18 residues long. This CDR3 reads CASSLGVVGTSGFNEQFF. The DNA for the CDR3 is TGTGCCAGCAGCTTAGGGGTGGTAGGGACTAGCGGCTTCAATGAGCAGTTCTTC.

The J gene is TRBJ1-2, the V gene TRBV27; D perhaps matches TRBD1 (6 bases). The V gene lost 3 bases and the J gene lost 5 bases, with 10 bases spanning the gap. CDR3 length: 13 amino acids. Germline V gene lookup returns CDR1 MNHEY and CDR2 SMNVEV (reference sequence). CDR3 nucleotides: TGTGCCAGCAGTTTGATAGGGGGGTATGGCTACACCTTC. Its translation is CASSLIGGYGYTF.

The chain employs TRBV19 and TRBJ1-5; weak D call: TRBD1 (5 bases). The V gene's germline CDR1 is LNHDA and CDR2 SQIVND (reference sequence). V lost 3 bases and J 2 bases, leaving 8 bases between the germline ends. The length of the CDR3 is 14 residues. CDR3 bases: TGTGCCAGTAGTATCCCGACAGGCAATCAGCCCCAGCATTTT. Residues: CASSIPTGNQPQHF. Full variable domain (missing parts from reference TRBV19 and TRBJ1-5): DGGITQSPKYLFRKEGQNVTLSCEQNLNHDAMYWYRQDPGQGLRLIYYSQIVNDFQKGDIAEGYSVSREKKESFPLTVTSAQKNPTAFYLCASSIPTGNQPQHFGDGTRLSIL.

The J gene is TRBJ2-5, the V gene TRBV5-4, with 9 bases identical to TRBD1. Trimming at V came to 3 bases and at J to 5 bases, leaving 2 bases not matched to a gene. The V gene's germline CDR1 is SGHNT and CDR2 YYREEE (reference sequence). CDR3 length: 13 residues. The CDR3 spells CASSWDRAETQYF. In nucleotides, the CDR3 is TGTGCCAGCAGCTGGGACAGGGCTGAGACCCAGTACTTC.

The CDR3, as DNA: TGTGCCAGCAGTTTATACAGATTCACCGGGGAGCTGTTTTTT. Its translation: CASSLYRFTGELFF. The V gene is TRBV28, the J gene TRBJ2-2; D remains ambiguous. The length of the CDR3 is 14 residues. The germline V gene encodes CDR1 MDHEN and CDR2 SYDVKM. V was pared by 1 base and J by 4 bases, with 7 bases between.

V is TRBV4-2 and J is TRBJ2-3, with 7 nucleotides matching TRBD1. The CDR3 has 16 amino acids. Trimming at V came to 0 bases and at J to 4 bases, leaving 7 bases not matched to a gene. Per the germline V gene, CDR1 is LGHNA and CDR2 is YNFKEQ. The CDR3 loop reads CASSQEGTRGPDTQYF. CDR3 nucleotide sequence: TGTGCCAGCAGCCAAGAGGGGACAAGGGGGCCAGATACGCAGTATTTT.

This rearrangement joins TRBV21-1 to TRBJ2-1; the table's D call, TRBD2, was not checked against the DNA. TRBV21-1 counts as a pseudogene. The length of the CDR3 is 14 residues. The CDR3 sequence is CASPQGLAPDEQFF. DNA for the CDR3: TGTGCCAGCCCCCAGGGACTAGCTCCCGATGAGCAGTTCTTC.

V gene TRBV9 combines with J gene TRBJ1-4, with D maybe TRBD1 (6 bases). Trimming cost V 0 bases and J 0 bases, with 21 bases left between them. CDR1 and CDR2 from the germline V gene are SGDLS and YYNGEE. The CDR3 is 20 amino acids. As DNA, the CDR3 is TGTGCCAGCAGCGTAGTACCCCACCAGGGGTTTGGGGCAACTAATGAAAAACTGTTTTTT. Amino acid sequence: CASSVVPHQGFGATNEKLFF.

This chain joins TRBV27 and TRBJ2-2; D remains unclear. The ends were cut back, 3 bases at V and 4 bases at J, with 3 bases in the middle. The CDR3 has 12 residues. Per the germline V gene, CDR1 is MNHEY and CDR2 is SMNVEV (reference sequence). CDR3: CASSFLTGELFF. The CDR3 coding sequence is TGTGCCAGCAGTTTCCTCACCGGGGAGCTGTTTTTT.

V usage is TRBV5-1 and J usage is TRBJ2-5; a weak D match, TRBD2 (5 bases). The germline gives CDR1 SGHRS, CDR2 YFSETQ. The CDR3 is 16 amino acids. V was clipped by 0 bases and J by 7 bases, with 19 bases between them. In nucleotides, the CDR3 is TGCGCCAGCAGCTTGGCTGCAGGACTGGCCCTGGGGACCCAGTACTTC. As protein: CASSLAAGLALGTQYF.

This clone was seen more than once but under ten times. This chain joins TRBV18 and TRBJ1-6, with TRBD1 matching 9 bases. Losses at the gene ends were 1 base for V and 7 bases for J; bases not matched to a gene: 11. CDR3 length: 18 residues. Germline V lookup: CDR1 KGHSH, CDR2 LQKENI. This CDR3 reads CASSPRGEGTGSNSPLHF. Here the CDR3 DNA reads TGTGCCAGCTCACCACGAGGTGAGGGGACAGGGAGCAATTCACCCCTCCACTTT.

J is TRBJ2-5 and V is TRBV27; TRBD2 matches at 9 bases. The V gene end was trimmed by 0 bases and the J gene end by 1 base; junction bases not matched to a gene: 3. Per the germline V gene, CDR1 is MNHEY and CDR2 is SMNVEV (reference sequence). The CDR3 spans 16 residues. The DNA of the CDR3 is TGTGCCAGCAGTTTATCCCCTAGCGGGATCCAAGAGACCCAGTACTTC. Translated, it gives CASSLSPSGIQETQYF.

This rearrangement joins TRBV9 to TRBJ1-3; tentatively, D is TRBD1 (5 bases). The CDR3 is 16 residues long. The V gene lost 0 bases and the J gene lost 1 base, with 11 bases spanning the gap. The germline V gene has CDR1 SGDLS and CDR2 YYNGEE. The CDR3 DNA follows: TGTGCCAGCAGCGTAGCTACCGGGGGGTCTGGAAACACCATATATTTT. Residues: CASSVATGGSGNTIYF.

This chain uses TRBV19 with TRBJ2-7; D is perhaps TRBD1 (6 bases). The ends were cut back, 5 bases at V and 3 bases at J, with 14 bases in the middle. This CDR3 has 14 amino acids. Germline-derived CDR1 and CDR2 are LNHDA and SQIVND (reference sequence). The CDR3 here is CASSHDRKGYEQYF. In DNA, the CDR3 is TGTGCCAGTAGTCATGACAGGAAGGGCTACGAGCAGTACTTC.

This chain links TRBV5-6 with TRBJ2-2; 12 positions match TRBD2. V was pared by 6 bases and J by 4 bases, with 4 bases of the junction left unmatched. This CDR3 region has 15 residues. Germline values: CDR1 SGHDT, CDR2 YYEEEE. CDR3 sequence: CASIPSGRVTGELFF. In DNA, the CDR3 is TGTGCCAGCATCCCTAGCGGGAGGGTCACCGGGGAGCTGTTTTTT.

The rearrangement joins TRBV4-1 to TRBJ2-5; weak D call: TRBD1 (5 bases). The CDR3 is 17 amino acids. V gave up 2 bases and J gave up 1 base, with 17 bases separating them. The germline V gene has CDR1 MGHRA and CDR2 YSYEKL. CDR3 nucleotides: TGCGCCAGCAGCCAAATAGGACAACTTGGTGGCCAAGAGACCCAGTACTTC. Translating gives CASSQIGQLGGQETQYF.

The rearrangement uses TRBV7-2 and TRBJ1-2; D is undetermined. Germline CDR1 reads SGHTA; CDR2 reads FQGNSA. This CDR3 region has 15 residues. Trimming stripped 2 bases from V and 2 bases from J, with 12 bases between. Here the CDR3 reads CASSLSTRLNYGYTF. The CDR3 DNA reads as TGTGCCAGCAGCTTAAGTACACGTCTCAACTATGGCTACACCTTC.